This T cell receptor beta chain emerged from a study of T cells in women clearing cervical HPV infection. Study background: Case blood drawn at lesion detection; control blood after infection cleared. Cases' blood sampling followed lesion detection by median approximately 140 days (90 to 200).

Measured with immunoSEQ multiplex PCR; TCRdb has only the in-frame clones, and not every one. Its clone listing holds about 37,000 clones. Study results and caveats: Richness differences could reflect unmeasured T-cell content per sample. Associations may precede or follow infection; HPV-specific or memory T cells were not isolated.

The J segment lost 2 bases and the V segment lost 5 bases, leaving 4 bases of the junction unmatched. The germline gives CDR1 DFQATT, CDR2 SNEGSKA (reference sequence). The CDR3 spans 13 residues. Note on this clone: Its cognate antigen is unknown. The read stops 3 residues short of the end of the CDR3; the missing end is completed from the germline J gene.

The J gene is TRBJ2-3, the V gene TRBV20-1; the match to TRBD2 covers 7 bases. The sequence came from a woman aged 18 to 75 with a cervical HPV16 infection that either progressed to CIN3+ or cleared (not recorded which). The sequencing input was blood buffy coat. The CDR3 sequence is CSAGLGHTDTQYF. Incomplete CDR3 DNA: TGCAGTGCTGGACTAGGTCACACAGATACG.